This T cell receptor beta chain emerged from a study of technical replicates of blood from several donors. This table comes from immunoSEQ multiplex PCR, and its TCRdb copy is limited to in-frame clones, with some not included. The sample contains about 83,000 clones, over 85% of which appear only once. V shed 3 bases, J shed 4 bases, and the junction held 5 bases outside the gene matches. This CDR3 has 13 residues. The V gene's germline CDR1 is GTSNPN and CDR2 SVGIG (reference sequence). The clonotype was recovered from a human donor in good health. The specimen was T cells isolated from PBMCs. The gene calls are TRBV30 and TRBJ2-5; 7 nucleotides line up with TRBD2. The CDR3 is CAWSGGSTETQYF. As DNA, the CDR3 is TGTGCCTGGAGCGGGGGGAGTACAGAGACCCAGTACTTC.